These 27 T cell receptor beta chains share one sample of origin, sequenced in a study of cytomegalovirus exposure and HLA in healthy donors. The study ran its PCR with 60 Vbeta and 13 Jbeta primers. Clones were sequenced by immunoSEQ multiplex PCR, and TCRdb holds only the in-frame ones, with some missing. The data hold about 240,000 clones, with 82% observed a single time. The sample taken for sequencing was PBMCs. These receptors came from a woman aged 40 to 50 in good health and CMV-seropositive.

This chain joins TRBV11-2 and TRBJ2-5; either TRBD1 or TRBD2 may supply D (6 bases each). The CDR3 runs to 12 residues. V was clipped by 5 bases and J by 7 bases, with 11 bases between them. CDR1 is SGHAT, CDR2 FQNNGV, per germline. In nucleotides, the CDR3 is TGTGCCAGCAGCGTAGGGGGAGGGACCCAGTACTTC. As protein: CASSVGGGTQYF.

This clone was seen a single time. The chain couples TRBV6-6 to TRBJ1-2, with 7 bases matching TRBD1. Germline values: CDR1 MNHNY, CDR2 SVGAGI (reference sequence). The CDR3 is made up of 15 amino acids. V trimming: 6 bases; J trimming: 2 bases; junction bases outside the gene matches: 9. CDR3 sequence (DNA): TGTGCCAGCAGCCCTACCCTGACAGGGAACTATGGCTACACCTTC. It translates to CASSPTLTGNYGYTF.

The chain is built from TRBV4-1 and TRBJ2-2, with 14 bases identical to TRBD2. With 4 bases clipped from V and 0 bases from J, the junction kept 7 bases outside the gene matches. Germline values: CDR1 MGHRA, CDR2 YSYEKL. The CDR3 is 19 amino acids. CDR3 region: CASSPRLAGGPSNTGELFF. The CDR3 DNA is TGCGCCAGCAGCCCTAGACTAGCGGGAGGGCCCTCGAACACCGGGGAGCTGTTTTTT.

The CDR3 DNA reads as TGTGCCAGCAGTTACTCGTGGACAGGGGGCTCCTACGAGCAGTACTTC. It yields the protein CASSYSWTGGSYEQYF. The chain has TRBV6-5 and TRBJ2-7; TRBD1 matches at 10 bases. V dropped 0 bases and J dropped 0; count of bases not matched to a gene: 2. Per the germline V gene, CDR1 is MNHEY and CDR2 is SVGAGI. The CDR3 is made up of 16 amino acids.

The chain uses TRBV4-1 and TRBJ1-1, with a possible D match to TRBD1 (6 bases). The V and J ends lost 3 bases and 1 base respectively, with 15 bases between them. The germline CDR1 and CDR2 sequences are MGHRA and YSYEKL. The CDR3 has 16 amino acids. DNA for the CDR3: TGCGCCAGCAGCCAGGTCAACAGGGCTGGGAACACTGAAGCTTTCTTT. Amino acid sequence: CASSQVNRAGNTEAFF.

The chain joins TRBV7-9 to TRBJ2-4, with D possibly TRBD2 on 5 matching bases. The CDR3 is made up of 17 amino acids. V was cut by 2 bases and J by 3 bases, with 17 bases left in between. In germline, CDR1 is SEHNR, CDR2 FQNEAQ (reference sequence). The CDR3 protein is CASSLQRDIWDKNIQYF. The CDR3 DNA reads as TGTGCCAGCAGCTTACAGAGGGATATTTGGGACAAAAACATTCAGTACTTC.

This chain links TRBV29-1 with TRBJ1-3; D is perhaps TRBD1 (5 bases). V was clipped by 1 base and J by 5 bases, with 9 bases between them. Germline V lookup: CDR1 SQVTM, CDR2 ANQGSEA. CDR3 length: 13 amino acids. The CDR3 DNA reads as TGCAGCGTTGAAGCAAGGGGCAGAAACACCATATATTTT. This sequence encodes CSVEARGRNTIYF.

This chain connects TRBV9 to TRBJ2-3; TRBD2 matches 9 bases. This CDR3 spans 16 amino acids. Germline-derived CDR1 and CDR2 are SGDLS and YYNGEE. The V segment lost 1 base and the J segment 1 base; nucleotides outside the gene matches: 4. The CDR3 nucleotides read TGTGCCAGCAGCGTAACGGCTAGCGGGGGCACAGATACGCAGTATTTT. The encoded protein is CASSVTASGGTDTQYF.

This clone came up a few times. The chain couples TRBV6-6 to TRBJ2-7; 14 bases map to TRBD2. There are 14 residues in the CDR3. Germline assignment: CDR1 MNHNY and CDR2 SVGAGI (reference sequence). Unmatched junction bases numbered 3, after V lost 6 bases and J lost 5 bases. The CDR3 is CASSGLAGGNEQYF. As DNA, the CDR3 is TGTGCCAGCAGCGGACTAGCGGGAGGAAACGAGCAGTACTTC.

The count of this clone is one. This chain links TRBV5-1 with TRBJ1-1; the D gene is possibly TRBD1 (5 bases). With 2 bases removed from V and 3 bases from J, the gap between germline ends came to 20 bases. There are 17 residues in the CDR3. Germline values: CDR1 SGHRS, CDR2 YFSETQ. The DNA for the CDR3 is TGCGCCAGCAGCTTCGACACGCACAGGAACCTTGACACTGAAGCTTTCTTT. Its translation: CASSFDTHRNLDTEAFF.

The chain is built from TRBV14 and TRBJ2-7; D ambiguous. V lost 5 bases and J lost 2, with 10 bases in between. Per the germline V gene, CDR1 is SGHDN and CDR2 is FVKESK. The CDR3 covers 13 residues. The CDR3 is CASSDTLTYEQYF. The CDR3 DNA reads as TGTGCCAGCAGCGACACCTTAACCTACGAGCAGTACTTC.

The gene calls are TRBV7-3 and TRBJ2-7; 11 bases match TRBD2. Germline lookup yields CDR1 SGHTA and CDR2 FQGTGA. Unmatched junction bases numbered 3, after V lost 4 bases and J lost 1 base. This CDR3 has 15 amino acids. The CDR3 loop is CASSSTSGGSYEQYF. The CDR3 DNA sequence: TGTGCCAGCAGCTCCACTAGCGGGGGATCCTACGAGCAGTACTTC.

The genes are TRBV29-1 and TRBJ2-7; D is unresolved. Germline lookup yields CDR1 SQVTM and CDR2 ANQGSEA. This CDR3 is built from 14 residues. The V end was cut by 5 bases, the J end by 0 bases, with 14 bases between. CDR3 residues: CSVYPSSGSYEQYF. CDR3 bases: TGCAGCGTTTATCCGTCGAGTGGCTCCTACGAGCAGTACTTC.

The chain couples TRBV6-5 to TRBJ2-5; TRBD2 agrees at 9 bases. The ends lost 6 bases at V and 3 bases at J; junction bases unmatched: 5. Per the germline V gene, CDR1 is MNHEY and CDR2 is SVGAGI. CDR3 length: 14 amino acids. The CDR3 nucleotides read TGTGCCAGCAGCGCCTTAGCGGGAGAAGAGACCCAGTACTTC. Its translation is CASSALAGEETQYF.

J is TRBJ2-3 and V is TRBV30, with D tentatively TRBD1 (6 bases). Germline V lookup: CDR1 GTSNPN, CDR2 SVGIG (reference sequence). Trimming cost V 4 bases and J 4 bases, with 18 bases left between them. The CDR3 has 15 residues. The chain's CDR3 is CAWKKGTGPPDTQYF. The DNA for the CDR3 is TGTGCCTGGAAGAAGGGAACAGGGCCCCCAGATACGCAGTATTTT.

This clone occurred a few times. The chain joins TRBV5-4 to TRBJ2-6, with D possibly being TRBD1 (6 bases). Germline loops: CDR1 SGHNT, CDR2 YYREEE (reference sequence). The CDR3 consists of 18 residues. V lost 4 bases and J 1 base, leaving 18 bases between the germline ends. DNA of the CDR3: TGTGCCAGCAGCCCGACGAGGGGGATGGGATCTGGGGCCAACGTCCTGACTTTC. The encoded protein is CASSPTRGMGSGANVLTF.

The V and J genes are TRBV18 and TRBJ1-1, with no clear D. The CDR3 sequence is 13 residues long. Between the trimmed V and J ends, which lost 4 bases and 1 base, there was a span of 7 bases. CDR1 and CDR2 (germline): KGHSH, LQKENI. Here the CDR3 DNA reads TGTGCCAGCTCACGCAACTCGAACACTGAAGCTTTCTTT. It specifies CASSRNSNTEAFF.

This clone occurred once. The V call is TRBV27, the J call TRBJ2-6, with D tentatively TRBD2 (6 bases). Between the trimmed V and J ends, which lost 3 bases and 3 bases, there was a span of 9 bases. This CDR3 region has 15 residues. Per germline, CDR1 MNHEY and CDR2 SMNVEV (reference sequence). CDR3 sequence: CASSFWGGGANVLTF. The CDR3 region has the DNA TGTGCCAGCAGTTTCTGGGGAGGTGGGGCCAACGTCCTGACTTTC.

The chain links TRBV30 to TRBJ2-7; 7 bases agree with TRBD2. CDR1 and CDR2 (germline): GTSNPN, SVGIG (reference sequence). With 5 bases clipped from V and 5 bases from J, the junction kept 9 bases outside the gene matches. The CDR3 totals 13 residues. CDR3 in amino acids: CAWGEGLRDEQYF. The CDR3 nucleotides are TGTGCCTGGGGGGAGGGTTTAAGAGACGAGCAGTACTTC. Full variable domain (rest looked up from reference TRBV30 and TRBJ2-7): SQTIHQWPATLVQPVGSPLSLECTVEGTSNPNLYWYRQAAGRGLQLLFYSVGIGQISSEVPQNLSASRPQDRQFILSSKKLLLSDSGFYLCAWGEGLRDEQYFGPGTRLTVT.

This sequence joins TRBV18 and TRBJ1-2; D may be TRBD1 (5 bases). This CDR3 spans 13 amino acids. Germline V gene data show CDR1 as KGHSH and CDR2 as LQKENI. Trimming removed 2 bases from V and 8 bases from J, with 12 bases in between. CDR3 sequence: CASSPGQEGGYTF. CDR3 nucleotides: TGTGCCAGCTCACCAGGGCAGGAGGGGGGCTACACCTTC.

The rearrangement links TRBV4-1 to TRBJ2-5; D is possibly TRBD1 (5 bases). Germline V gene sequence: CDR1 MGHRA, CDR2 YSYEKL. The CDR3 spans 15 residues. Trimming stripped 0 bases from V and 5 bases from J, with 13 bases between. The CDR3 spells CASSQDRTPGETQYF. CDR3 bases: TGCGCCAGCAGCCAAGATAGGACACCTGGGGAGACCCAGTACTTC.

The J gene is TRBJ2-6, the V gene TRBV6-5, with D uncertain. The length of the CDR3 is 16 residues. Trimming left V 0 bases short and J 1 base short, with 7 bases between. The germline gives CDR1 MNHEY, CDR2 SVGAGI. The CDR3 reads CASSYSRSSGANVLTF. The CDR3 DNA sequence: TGTGCCAGCAGTTACTCTCGGAGTTCTGGGGCCAACGTCCTGACTTTC.

The rearrangement uses TRBV18 and TRBJ1-2; 10 bases are a match to TRBD1. V was clipped by 5 bases and J by 7 bases; unmatched bases: 4. Germline CDR1 KGHSH, CDR2 LQKENI. The CDR3 extends over 13 amino acids. The CDR3 protein is CASSADRGLGYTF. In DNA form, the CDR3 reads TGTGCCAGCTCAGCAGACAGGGGGCTTGGCTACACCTTC.

The CDR3 is CAIHGGLNTGELFF. The CDR3 DNA reads TGTGCCATCCACGGAGGACTGAACACCGGGGAGCTGTTTTTT. The gene calls are TRBV10-3 and TRBJ2-2; D is perhaps TRBD2 (5 bases). The germline gives CDR1 ENHRY, CDR2 SYGVKD. Trimming stripped 8 bases from V and 1 base from J, with 11 bases between. The CDR3 has 14 amino acids.

This clone came up a few times. This chain joins TRBV18 and TRBJ1-6; D may be TRBD1 (6 bases). Trimming took off 6 bases at V and 11 bases at J, with 14 bases between the two ends. The CDR3 is made up of 13 amino acids. Germline CDR1 and CDR2: KGHSH and LQKENI. The DNA of the CDR3 is TGTGCCAGCTCGGGCGGACAGAACCCACCCCTCCACTTT. Amino acids: CASSGGQNPPLHF.

The chain has TRBV7-9 and TRBJ1-1; 11 bases are shared with TRBD1. The CDR3 runs 17 residues. CDR1 and CDR2 (germline): SEHNR, FQNEAQ (reference sequence). Trimming removed 5 bases from V and 2 bases from J; junction bases left unmatched: 10. In DNA, the CDR3 is TGTGCCAGCAGCGCCCGGGACAGGGGGGTTCATAACACTGAAGCTTTCTTT. Protein: CASSARDRGVHNTEAFF.

V usage is TRBV4-2 and J usage is TRBJ1-2; 10 bases agree with TRBD1. The V segment lost 2 bases and the J segment 6 bases; nucleotides outside the gene matches: 3. CDR3 length: 14 residues. The germline V gene encodes CDR1 LGHNA and CDR2 YNFKEQ. CDR3 amino acids: CASSQFGTGDGYTF. In DNA form, the CDR3 reads TGTGCCAGCAGCCAATTTGGGACAGGGGATGGCTACACCTTC.